Sequencing of this TCR beta chain was carried out in a study of blood T cell repertoires in COVID-19. Turning to the study itself: Collection of acute and convalescent COVID-19 samples took place in the United States, Italy and Spain. Sample material is recorded as cDNA or gDNA derived from T cells, B-cell-depleted T cells, or PBMCs.

In the source study's methods: Amplification with reference gene primers provided the estimates of nucleated cell counts. The assay was immunoSEQ multiplex PCR, and TCRdb's table has in-frame clones only and misses some. From that table come the V and J calls and clone size; the DNA was used to work out D and trimming. The sample consists of approximately 300,000 clones, 85% of them appearing once. Cohort allocation depended upon clinical history that participants reported. Germline-derived CDR1 and CDR2 are KGHDR and SFDVKD. Trimming removed 7 bases at V and 2 bases at J, with 10 bases between. The CDR3 is 13 residues long.

The chain links TRBV24-1 to TRBJ2-5; the D gene is possibly TRBD2 (5 bases). Sequenced input: PBMCs or T cells enriched from blood (not recorded which). The TCR sequence derives from a woman in her thirties who had been exposed to COVID-19. The CDR3 protein is CATRPGSQETQYF. CDR3 coding DNA: TGTGCCACCAGGCCGGGATCTCAAGAGACCCAGTACTTC.